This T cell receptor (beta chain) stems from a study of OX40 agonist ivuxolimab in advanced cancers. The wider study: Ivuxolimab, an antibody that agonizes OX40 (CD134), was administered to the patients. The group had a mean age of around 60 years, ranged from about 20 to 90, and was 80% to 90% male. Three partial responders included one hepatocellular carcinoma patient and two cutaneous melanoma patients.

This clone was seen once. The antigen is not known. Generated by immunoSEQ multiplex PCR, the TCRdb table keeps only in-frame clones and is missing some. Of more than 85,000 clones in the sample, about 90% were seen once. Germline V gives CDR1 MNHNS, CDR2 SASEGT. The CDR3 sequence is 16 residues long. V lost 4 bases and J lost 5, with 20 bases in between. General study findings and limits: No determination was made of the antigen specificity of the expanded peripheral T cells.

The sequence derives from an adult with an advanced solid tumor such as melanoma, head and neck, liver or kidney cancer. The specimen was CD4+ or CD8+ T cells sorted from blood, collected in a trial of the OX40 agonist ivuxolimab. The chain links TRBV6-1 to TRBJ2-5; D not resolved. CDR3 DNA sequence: TGTGCCAGCAGTGCTCCGGGTCTAGTAGGTCGTGAGACCCAGTACTTC. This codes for CASSAPGLVGRETQYF.